Shown below are 23 T cell receptor beta chains from a single sample sequenced in a study of metastatic and nonmetastatic thyroid tumors (dated by TCRdb to 2018 to 2021). No patient had received any treatment before thyroid surgery. The library was obtained by PCR. Sequencing relied on an Illumina HiSeq 4000. Starting from the raw public reads, TCRdb applied fastp trimming at Q25, assembled clones with MiXCR and retained in-frame beta chains. For this sample the table gives tens of thousands of clones, of which 25% to 30% were detected only once. The ten largest account for 8% to 10% of the sample. Sequencing was carried out using blood. The receptors originated from a female donor with papillary thyroid cancer or a benign thyroid nodule (not recorded which). Some clones in this sample may be carry-over from other donors' samples.

The sample holds a few counts of this clone. This chain uses TRBV5-1 with TRBJ1-1; D might be TRBD1 (6 bases). V lost 4 bases and J lost 4, with 14 bases in between. This CDR3 is 14 amino acids long. Germline V gene sequence: CDR1 SGHRS, CDR2 YFSETQ. The CDR3 DNA follows: TGCGCCAGCAGCCTTGGGACACTAGCCACTGAAGCTTTCTTT. It is translated as CASSLGTLATEAFF. The variable domain in full, with the rest retrieved from reference TRBV5-1 and TRBJ1-1, is KAGVTQTPRYLIKTRGQQVTLSCSPISGHRSVSWYQQTPGQGLQFLFEYFSETQRNKGNFPGRFSGRQFSNSRSEMNVSTLELGDSALYLCASSLGTLATEAFFGQGTRLTVV.

This clone is deemed medium-sized. The chain links TRBV6-1 to TRBJ1-1; D gene uncertain. The length of the CDR3 is 14 residues. Trimming took off 6 bases at V and 5 bases at J, with 16 bases between the two ends. Per germline, CDR1 MNHNS and CDR2 SASEGT. CDR3 sequence reads: CASSSSWGGTEAFF. Here the CDR3 DNA reads TGTGCCAGCAGCTCATCTTGGGGAGGGACTGAAGCTTTCTTT.

The chain combines TRBV20-1 with TRBJ2-7; possibly TRBD2 for D (6 bases). Trimming removed 5 bases at V and 7 bases at J, with 27 bases between. This CDR3 has 16 residues. Germline values: CDR1 DFQATT, CDR2 SNEGSKA (reference sequence). CDR3 in amino acids: CSASSLLDSPGREQYF. The CDR3 region has the DNA TGCAGTGCTTCATCTCTCCTTGACAGTCCGGGGAGGGAGCAGTACTTC.

In this sample, this clone turned up a few times. The chain carries TRBV14 and TRBJ1-1, with TRBD1 matching over 8 bases. There are 12 residues in the CDR3. The germline V gene has CDR1 SGHDN and CDR2 FVKESK. The J segment lost 10 bases and the V segment lost 5 bases, leaving 6 bases of the junction unmatched. CDR3 amino acids: CASSYDRGRAFF. DNA for the CDR3: TGTGCCAGCAGCTATGACAGGGGCAGAGCTTTCTTT.

This clone was detected a few times. J is TRBJ1-1 and V is TRBV6-1, with D unresolved. CDR1 and CDR2 (germline): MNHNS, SASEGT. Trimming left V 7 bases short and J 2 bases short, with 23 bases between. The CDR3 is 17 residues long. The CDR3 DNA reads as TGTGCCAGCACCTTGGTGGGGTTAAAGGGTGGCAACACTGAAGCTTTCTTT. As protein: CASTLVGLKGGNTEAFF.

This clone has more than one count but fewer than ten. The sample has other DNA sequences that encode this CDR3 too. The chain joins TRBV6-5 to TRBJ1-1; D unclear. The V and J ends lost 1 base and 1 base respectively, with 7 bases between them. From germline, CDR1 is MNHEY and CDR2 SVGAGI. The CDR3 sequence is 14 residues long. CDR3 loop: CASSYCVRNTEAFF. DNA for the CDR3: TGTGCCAGCAGTTACTGTGTTAGGAACACTGAAGCTTTCTTT.

In the case of this clone: A read error may account for a junction end that differs from germline. The V call is TRBV4-1, the J call TRBJ2-7; D is perhaps TRBD2 (8 bases). This CDR3 contains 17 residues. The germline CDR1 and CDR2 sequences are MGHRA and YSYEKL. CDR3 bases: TGCGCCGGCAGCCAAGAGGGGACTAGAGGGGGCATCTACGAGCAGTACTTC. Protein sequence: CAGSQEGTRGGIYEQYF.

This clone rates as medium-sized. V is TRBV6-1 and J is TRBJ2-7; D unresolved. The CDR3 runs 14 residues. CDR1 MNHNS and CDR2 SASEGT come from the germline V gene. V dropped 3 bases and J dropped 2 bases, with 11 bases sitting between them. CDR3 nucleotides: TGTGCCAGCAGTGAGGACCCGAGACCCTACGAGCAGTACTTC. Amino acids: CASSEDPRPYEQYF.

DNA for the CDR3: TGTGCCAGCAGCTTGGGGCGCGGCAGGGTGTACTCACCCCTCCACTTT. Residues: CASSLGRGRVYSPLHF. The chain carries TRBV13 and TRBJ1-6; D possibly corresponds to TRBD1 (5 bases). Germline CDR1 is PRHDT and CDR2 is FYEKMQ (reference sequence). The CDR3 spans 16 residues. The V end lost 3 bases, the J end lost 10 bases, and 19 bases lay between the germline ends.

The table lists this clone with a few counts. A read error may produce the germline difference seen at one junction end. The chain joins TRBV19 to TRBJ2-2, with a weak D call TRBD1 (6 bases). Germline values: CDR1 LNHDA, CDR2 SQIVND (reference sequence). There are 15 residues in the CDR3. The chain's CDR3 is CAISVDRPNTGELFF. CDR3 DNA sequence: TGTGCCATTAGTGTCGACAGGCCGAACACCGGGGAGCTGTTTTTT.

The chain carries TRBV5-5 and TRBJ2-1; 10 positions match TRBD2. This CDR3 is 15 amino acids long. Germline V gene data show CDR1 as SGHKS and CDR2 as YYEKEE (reference sequence). J was trimmed by 13 bases and V by 0 bases; bases with no gene match: 10. The CDR3 DNA is TGTGCCAGCAGCTTGGCCCCTCTAGCGGGAGAAGATCAGTTCTTC. The encoded protein is CASSLAPLAGEDQFF.

This clone has more than one count but fewer than ten. It may be a read error: a sequence one base away is much more abundant. The chain is built from TRBV28 and TRBJ1-5; D remains ambiguous. This CDR3 comprises 13 residues. Germline loops: CDR1 MDHEN, CDR2 SYDVKM. In nucleotides, the CDR3 is TGCGCCAGCAGGACCTGCGGTAATCAGCCCCAGCATTTT. Protein product: CASRTCGNQPQHF.

This chain links TRBV5-5 with TRBJ2-7, with D possibly matching TRBD2 (5 bases). This CDR3 is 13 amino acids long. V lost 0 bases and J lost 3, with 7 bases in between. The germline CDR1 and CDR2 sequences are SGHKS and YYEKEE (reference sequence). CDR3 nucleotides: TGTGCCAGCAGCTTGGAGGGAGACTACGAGCAGTACTTC. Translated: CASSLEGDYEQYF.

This chain connects TRBV6-1 to TRBJ1-1; perhaps TRBD1 as D (5 bases). Per the germline V gene, CDR1 is MNHNS and CDR2 is SASEGT. The CDR3 totals 15 residues. V lost 10 bases and J lost 1, with 19 bases in between. CDR3 coding DNA: TGTGCCACCCAATGGGCAGGGCGGGGGAACACTGAAGCTTTCTTT. This sequence encodes CATQWAGRGNTEAFF.

This clone appeared many times. A single base separates this from a much larger clone, so it may be a read error. The genes are TRBV2 and TRBJ1-2; D is perhaps TRBD1 (5 bases). The CDR3 length is 12 residues. CDR1 is SNHLY and CDR2 is FYNNEI in the germline V gene. V dropped 3 bases and J dropped 12 bases, with 14 bases sitting between them. The CDR3 DNA reads TGTGCCAGCAGTGAGGAGACAGCTAAACACACCTTC. Its translation: CASSEETAKHTF.

This clone was seen repeatedly, ten times or more. This chain links TRBV5-4 with TRBJ2-3, with TRBD2 matching 13 bases. Germline CDR1 SGHNT, CDR2 YYREEE (reference sequence). With 2 bases clipped from V and 5 bases from J, the junction kept 5 bases outside the gene matches. The CDR3 has 16 amino acids. DNA of the CDR3: TGTGCCAGCAGCTTAGGGACTAGCGGGGAGGTAGATACGCAGTATTTT. Translating gives CASSLGTSGEVDTQYF.

There are a few counts of this clone. The chain has TRBV6-2 or TRBV6-3 and TRBJ1-2; no clear D. There are 15 residues in the CDR3. The germline V gene encodes CDR1 MNHEY and CDR2 SVGEGT. V gave up 0 bases and J gave up 4 bases, with 12 bases separating them. CDR3 sequence (DNA): TGTGCCAGCAGTTACTCGAATCGGTGGGCCTATGGCTACACCTTC. This gives the protein CASSYSNRWAYGYTF.

The chain employs TRBV20-1 and TRBJ1-5, with 8 bases that match TRBD1. With V trimmed by 6 bases and J by 0 bases, 7 bases remained unmatched. From germline, CDR1 is DFQATT and CDR2 SNEGSKA (reference sequence). The CDR3 covers 15 residues. In DNA form, the CDR3 reads TGCAGTGCCGCAGGGGGCTCCTATAGCAATCAGCCCCAGCATTTT. Amino acid sequence: CSAAGGSYSNQPQHF.

The gene calls are TRBV2 and TRBJ1-2; 8 bases are shared with TRBD1. The CDR3 runs 14 residues. Germline trimming cut 5 bases from V and 3 bases from J; bases unmatched to any gene: 5. Germline CDR1 is SNHLY and CDR2 is FYNNEI. CDR3: CASSSGQAYYGYTF. The CDR3 bases are TGTGCCAGCAGTTCGGGACAGGCGTACTATGGCTACACCTTC.

This clone was detected ten times or more. The chain joins TRBV4-1 to TRBJ1-2; TRBD1 might be the D (6 bases). V was clipped by 4 bases and J by 4 bases, with 19 bases between them. The CDR3 is 16 amino acids. Germline CDR1 and CDR2: MGHRA and YSYEKL. CDR3 sequence (DNA): TGCGCCAGCAGCCCAGTGCCAGGGGATTTAGGCTATGGCTACACCTTC. Amino acid sequence: CASSPVPGDLGYGYTF.

Of note for this clone: The junction does not match germline at one end; this may be a read error. The chain uses TRBV7-2 and TRBJ2-2, with D possibly being TRBD1 (6 bases). Germline V gene lookup returns CDR1 SGHTA and CDR2 FQGNSA. CDR3 length: 15 residues. CDR3 nucleotides: TGTGCCAGCAGCTCGCACAGGGCGAAGACCGGGGAGCTGTTTTTT. This encodes CASSSHRAKTGELFF.

This clone was detected only a few times. The junction departs from germline at one end; a sequencing error may be responsible. The CDR3 loop is CVSRRSGTTSTDTQYF. The CDR3 coding sequence is TGTGTCAGCCGAAGATCAGGGACCACTAGCACAGATACGCAGTATTTT. The chain has TRBV14 and TRBJ2-3; D is possibly TRBD1 or TRBD2 (5 bases each). Germline CDR1 reads SGHDN; CDR2 reads FVKESK. The CDR3 covers 16 residues.

The V gene is TRBV27, the J gene TRBJ2-7; 8 nucleotides agree with TRBD2. The CDR3 totals 14 residues. Germline V lookup: CDR1 MNHEY, CDR2 SMNVEV (reference sequence). With 6 bases clipped from V and 0 bases from J, the junction kept 4 bases outside the gene matches. DNA for the CDR3: TGTGCCAGCAGAGGTAGCGGGGCCTCCTACGAGCAGTACTTC. It codes for CASRGSGASYEQYF.